This T cell receptor beta chain was profiled in a study of cytomegalovirus exposure and HLA in healthy donors. This CDR3 spans 16 amino acids. Per the germline V gene, CDR1 is MRHNA and CDR2 is SNTAGT. The V and J ends lost 3 bases and 0 bases respectively, with 12 bases between them. 13 Jbeta primers and 60 Vbeta primers were used for the PCR. This table comes from immunoSEQ multiplex PCR, and its TCRdb copy is limited to in-frame clones, with some not included. The table has around 180,000 clones, about four fifths seen once. The sequence derives from a woman aged 25-40 years in good health and CMV-seropositive. The chain links TRBV6-4 to TRBJ2-1; TRBD2 is a possible D gene (6 bases). Material: PBMCs. Written as DNA, the CDR3 is TGTGCCAGCAGTGATTTGGCGGGGAGCTCCTACAATGAGCAGTTCTTC. It codes for CASSDLAGSSYNEQFF.